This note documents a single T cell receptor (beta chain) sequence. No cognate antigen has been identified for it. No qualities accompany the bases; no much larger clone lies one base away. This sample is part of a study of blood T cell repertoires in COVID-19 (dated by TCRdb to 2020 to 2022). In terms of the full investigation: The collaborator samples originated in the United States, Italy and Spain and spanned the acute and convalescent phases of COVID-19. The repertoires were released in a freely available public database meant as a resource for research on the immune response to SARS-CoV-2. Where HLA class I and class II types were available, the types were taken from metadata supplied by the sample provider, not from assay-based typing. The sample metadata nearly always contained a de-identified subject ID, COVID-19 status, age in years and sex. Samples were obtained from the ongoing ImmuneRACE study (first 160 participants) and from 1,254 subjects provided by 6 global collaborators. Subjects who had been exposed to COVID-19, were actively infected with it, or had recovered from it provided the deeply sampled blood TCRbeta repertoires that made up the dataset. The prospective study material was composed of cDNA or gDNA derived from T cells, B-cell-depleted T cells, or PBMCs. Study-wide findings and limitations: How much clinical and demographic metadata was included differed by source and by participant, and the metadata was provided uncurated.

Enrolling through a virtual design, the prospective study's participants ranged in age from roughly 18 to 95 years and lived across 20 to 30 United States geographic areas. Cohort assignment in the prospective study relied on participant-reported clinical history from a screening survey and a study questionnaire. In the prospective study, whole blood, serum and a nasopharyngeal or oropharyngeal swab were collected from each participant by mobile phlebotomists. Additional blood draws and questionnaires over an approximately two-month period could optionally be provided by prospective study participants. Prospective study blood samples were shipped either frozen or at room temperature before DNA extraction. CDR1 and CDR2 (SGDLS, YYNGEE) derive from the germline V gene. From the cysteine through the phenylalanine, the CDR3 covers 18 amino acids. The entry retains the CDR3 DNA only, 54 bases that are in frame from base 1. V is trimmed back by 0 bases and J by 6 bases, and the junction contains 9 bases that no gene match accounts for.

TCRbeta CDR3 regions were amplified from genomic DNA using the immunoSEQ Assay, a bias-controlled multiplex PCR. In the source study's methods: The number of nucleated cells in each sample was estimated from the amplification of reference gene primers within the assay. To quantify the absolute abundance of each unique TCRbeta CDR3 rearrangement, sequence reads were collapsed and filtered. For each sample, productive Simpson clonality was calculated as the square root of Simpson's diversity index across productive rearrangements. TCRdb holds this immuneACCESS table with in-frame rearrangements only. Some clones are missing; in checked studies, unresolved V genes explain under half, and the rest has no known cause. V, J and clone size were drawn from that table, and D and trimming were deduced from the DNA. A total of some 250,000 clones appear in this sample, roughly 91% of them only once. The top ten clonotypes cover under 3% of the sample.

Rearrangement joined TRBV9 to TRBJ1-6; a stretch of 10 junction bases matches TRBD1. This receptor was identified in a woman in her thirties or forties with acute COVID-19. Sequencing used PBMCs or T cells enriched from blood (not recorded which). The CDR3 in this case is CASSVEGRDRGVNSPLHF. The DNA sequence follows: TGTGCCAGCAGCGTAGAGGGTAGGGACAGGGGCGTTAATTCACCCCTCCACTTT.